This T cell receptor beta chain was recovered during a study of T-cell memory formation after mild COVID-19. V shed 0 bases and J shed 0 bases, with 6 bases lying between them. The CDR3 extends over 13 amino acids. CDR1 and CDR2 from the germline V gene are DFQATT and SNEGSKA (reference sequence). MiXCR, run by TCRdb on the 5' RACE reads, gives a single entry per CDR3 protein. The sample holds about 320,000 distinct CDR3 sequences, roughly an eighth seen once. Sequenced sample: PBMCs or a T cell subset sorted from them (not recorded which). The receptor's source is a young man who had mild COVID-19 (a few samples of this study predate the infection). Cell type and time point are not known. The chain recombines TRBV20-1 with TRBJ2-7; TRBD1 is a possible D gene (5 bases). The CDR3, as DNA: TGCAGTGCTAGAGACGGACACTCCTACGAGCAGTACGTC. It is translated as CSARDGHSYEQYV.